The rows below give T cell receptor beta chains drawn from one sample of a study of cytomegalovirus exposure and HLA in healthy donors. Profiling relied on immunoSEQ multiplex PCR, and the TCRdb table lists in-frame clones only, not all of them. Of 59,000 or so clones in the sample, roughly nine tenths were seen once. Sequencing was done on a sample of PBMCs. All receptors come from a woman aged 18-30 years in good health and CMV-seronegative. Both conserved end residues are part of each CDR3. D genes are given only for firm matches. Clone size is not always given. Where it is, it says once, few, many or a class for expanded clones.

d_gene,abundance,j_gene,v_gene,CDR3aa,CDR3nt
.,once,TRBJ2-5,TRBV5-1,CASSLNRGGQETQYF,TGCGCCAGCAGCTTAAACAGGGGGGGCCAAGAGACCCAGTACTTC
.,once,TRBJ1-1,TRBV30,CAWSTQGSTEAFF,TGTGCCTGGAGTACACAGGGATCCACTGAAGCTTTCTTT
TRBD1,once,TRBJ1-4,TRBV9,CASSVGAFDRGEKLFF,TGTGCCAGCAGCGTAGGGGCCTTCGACAGGGGGGAAAAACTGTTTTTT
.,.,TRBJ1-3,TRBV2,CASSEAPDSLNTIYF,TGTGCCAGCAGTGAAGCGCCGGACAGCTTAAACACCATATATTTT
TRBD1,.,TRBJ2-3,TRBV7-3,CASSSRQGTQYF,TGTGCCAGCAGCTCCCGACAGGGGACGCAGTATTTT
TRBD2,.,TRBJ2-1,TRBV4-1,CASRQGKAGGSYNEQFF,TGCGCCAGCAGACAAGGAAAAGCGGGGGGCTCCTACAATGAGCAGTTCTTC
TRBD1,.,TRBJ1-2,TRBV6-5,CASRGTGNYGYTF,TGTGCCAGCAGGGGGACAGGGAACTATGGCTACACCTTC
TRBD2,.,TRBJ2-3,TRBV10-1,CASRAGSDTDTQYF,TGCGCCAGCAGAGCGGGGAGCGACACAGATACGCAGTATTTT
TRBD2,.,TRBJ2-3,TRBV5-4,CASSLYLAGYTDTQYF,TGTGCCAGCAGCTTGTATCTAGCGGGGTACACAGATACGCAGTATTTT
TRBD2,.,TRBJ2-2,TRBV5-1,CASSLVLTSGKRGTGELFF,TGCGCCAGCAGCTTGGTACTGACTAGCGGGAAGCGAGGCACCGGGGAGCTGTTTTTT
.,.,TRBJ2-2,TRBV7-2,CASRMASGGGELFF,TGTGCCAGCAGAATGGCGAGTGGAGGCGGGGAGCTGTTTTTT
TRBD2,.,TRBJ2-1,TRBV7-2,CASSLTSGRHNEQFF,TGTGCCAGCAGCCTTACTAGCGGGAGACACAATGAGCAGTTCTTC
TRBD1,.,TRBJ1-2,TRBV30,CAFGTVYGYTF,TGTGCCTTCGGGACAGTCTATGGCTACACCTTC
.,.,TRBJ2-7,TRBV25-1,CASGQYYEQYF,TGTGCCAGCGGACAGTACTACGAGCAGTACTTC
TRBD1,.,TRBJ2-7,TRBV7-2,CASSSKTGPTLKHYEQYF,TGTGCCAGCAGCTCCAAGACAGGGCCGACTCTAAAACACTACGAGCAGTACTTC
TRBD2,.,TRBJ2-7,TRBV9,CASSVEPSGMYEQYF,TGTGCCAGCAGCGTAGAGCCTAGCGGGATGTACGAGCAGTACTTC
TRBD1,.,TRBJ1-1,TRBV11-2,CASREDRWDTEAFF,TGTGCCAGCAGGGAGGACAGGTGGGATACTGAAGCTTTCTTT
.,once,TRBJ1-6,TRBV6-5,CASRLGTGDNSPLHF,TGTGCCAGCAGGCTTGGGACGGGAGATAATTCACCCCTCCACTTT
TRBD1,.,TRBJ1-1,TRBV18,CASSHSRDRANTEAFF,TGTGCCAGCTCGCACTCCCGGGACAGGGCGAACACTGAAGCTTTCTTT
.,.,TRBJ1-1,TRBV9,CASSVQGSAEAFF,TGTGCCAGCAGCGTTCAAGGGAGCGCTGAAGCTTTCTTT
TRBD2,.,TRBJ2-7,TRBV7-3,CASSPAGGSLSYEQYF,TGTGCCAGCAGCCCCGCCGGGGGGTCCCTCTCCTACGAGCAGTACTTC
TRBD1,.,TRBJ1-4,TRBV18,CASSRGTANEKLFF,TGTGCCAGCTCACGGGGGACAGCTAATGAAAAACTGTTTTTT
.,.,TRBJ2-2,TRBV5-1,CASSAGTLSTGELFF,TGCGCCAGCAGCGCGGGGACCCTGAGCACCGGGGAGCTGTTTTTT
TRBD1,.,TRBJ1-4,TRBV2,CASRQGATNEKLFF,TGTGCCAGCAGGCAGGGGGCAACTAATGAAAAACTGTTTTTT
TRBD2,.,TRBJ2-2,TRBV4-1,CASSQERSGGNTGELFF,TGCGCCAGCAGCCAAGAAAGGAGCGGGGGGAACACCGGGGAGCTGTTTTTT
TRBD1,.,TRBJ1-5,TRBV28,CASGQAHNQPQHF,TGTGCCAGCGGACAGGCGCACAATCAGCCCCAGCATTTT
TRBD1,.,TRBJ1-2,TRBV7-8,CASSFTDRGGSYGYTF,TGTGCCAGCAGCTTCACGGACAGGGGCGGCTCCTATGGCTACACCTTC
.,few,TRBJ2-7,TRBV18,CASSPPGSSYEQYF,TGTGCCAGCTCACCCCCAGGGTCCTCCTACGAGCAGTACTTC
.,.,TRBJ1-4,TRBV6-6,CASSYSRETNEKLFF,TGTGCCAGCAGTTACTCTCGGGAGACTAATGAAAAACTGTTTTTT
.,.,TRBJ1-5,TRBV5-8,CASSLWGTNQPQHF,TGTGCCAGCAGTCTGTGGGGGACTAATCAGCCCCAGCATTTT
.,once,TRBJ1-5,TRBV2,CASRDRQSEQPQHF,TGTGCCAGCAGAGATCGACAGAGCGAGCAGCCCCAGCATTTT
TRBD1,.,TRBJ1-3,TRBV18,CASSPTGPGNTIYF,TGTGCCAGCTCACCGACAGGGCCTGGAAACACCATATATTTT
.,.,TRBJ2-5,TRBV7-9,CASSIPGTGMTETQYF,TGTGCCAGCAGCATACCGGGAACAGGGATGACGGAGACCCAGTACTTC
TRBD2,.,TRBJ2-7,TRBV4-1,CASSQWAGGTDEQYF,TGCGCCAGCAGCCAATGGGCGGGGGGGACGGACGAGCAGTACTTC
TRBD2,.,TRBJ2-5,TRBV5-4,CASSPGLAGGETQYF,TGTGCCAGCAGCCCGGGACTAGCGGGAGGAGAGACCCAGTACTTC
.,.,TRBJ2-5,TRBV28,CASSLFVLGGQGTQETQYF,TGTGCCAGCAGTTTATTTGTGCTGGGGGGGCAGGGGACTCAAGAGACCCAGTACTTC
TRBD2,.,TRBJ2-1,TRBV4-3,CASSQNGLAGVDEQFF,TGCGCCAGCAGCCAAAATGGACTAGCGGGAGTCGATGAGCAGTTCTTC
.,.,TRBJ1-1,TRBV27,CASSVTGYTEAFF,TGTGCCAGCAGTGTGACGGGTTACACTGAAGCTTTCTTT
TRBD2,once,TRBJ2-2,TRBV7-2,CASSLRRESGGELFF,TGTGCCAGCAGCTTACGGCGGGAGTCAGGCGGGGAGCTGTTTTTT
.,.,TRBJ2-5,TRBV7-2,CASSLVGWGGQETQYF,TGTGCCAGCAGCTTAGTGGGTTGGGGCGGCCAAGAGACCCAGTACTTC
.,.,TRBJ2-7,TRBV10-3,CAISESLVGSGSYEQYF,TGTGCCATCAGTGAGTCGTTGGTCGGGAGTGGGTCCTACGAGCAGTACTTC
.,.,TRBJ1-3,TRBV28,CASSPRISGNTIYF,TGTGCCAGCAGCCCTAGGATCTCTGGAAACACCATATATTTT
TRBD1,once,TRBJ1-1,TRBV4-3,CASSQTQGVTEAFF,TGCGCCAGCAGCCAGACACAGGGGGTGACTGAAGCTTTCTTT
TRBD2,.,TRBJ2-7,TRBV19,CASSIGTNYEQYF,TGTGCCAGTAGTATCGGGACTAACTACGAGCAGTACTTC
TRBD1,.,TRBJ1-5,TRBV6-6,CASSSTGSNQPQHF,TGTGCCAGCAGTTCGACAGGGAGCAATCAGCCCCAGCATTTT
TRBD2,.,TRBJ2-1,TRBV5-6,CASSALTSGGLRGEQFF,TGTGCCAGCAGCGCCTTGACTAGCGGGGGGCTTCGGGGTGAGCAGTTCTTC
TRBD1,.,TRBJ1-5,TRBV4-1,CASSSPGQGGSQPQHF,TGCGCCAGCAGCTCACCGGGACAGGGGGGCTCTCAGCCCCAGCATTTT
TRBD1,.,TRBJ1-2,TRBV5-1,CASSSTGTGVGYTF,TGCGCCAGCAGCTCCACCGGGACAGGGGTCGGCTACACCTTC
TRBD1,.,TRBJ1-2,TRBV30,CAWSAGTVYGYTF,TGTGCCTGGAGTGCCGGGACAGTGTATGGCTACACCTTC
.,.,TRBJ2-3,TRBV29-1,CSGTGNTDTQYF,TGCAGCGGCACAGGGAACACAGATACGCAGTATTTT
TRBD1,.,TRBJ1-5,TRBV2,CASSGPGQNQPQHF,TGTGCCAGCAGTGGCCCGGGACAGAATCAGCCCCAGCATTTT
.,.,TRBJ2-7,TRBV19,CASSIGTKSPYEQYF,TGTGCCAGTAGTATTGGCACAAAGTCCCCCTACGAGCAGTACTTC
.,.,TRBJ2-7,TRBV28,CASSPTGKAEQYF,TGTGCCAGCAGTCCAACAGGGAAAGCCGAGCAGTACTTC
TRBD1,.,TRBJ1-5,TRBV6-1,CASSERTGSYQPQHF,TGTGCCAGCAGTGAAAGGACAGGGTCTTATCAGCCCCAGCATTTT